These T cell receptor beta chains were read from a single sample in a study of molecular identifiers for immune sequencing clone quantification. TCRdb reprocessed the PCR reads via MiXCR and lists one record per CDR3 protein. The sample carries about 510,000 distinct CDR3 sequences, roughly a fifth recorded once. Sequencing used naive CD8+ T cells from blood, with Jurkat cell RNA spiked in. The receptors here all came from a human donor in good health. Some libraries in this study had Jurkat cell RNA spiked in. Both conserved end residues are part of each CDR3. The order of the fields is clone size, D gene, CDR3 length, J gene, V gene, CDR3 protein, CDR3 DNA. The D gene is left open where the match is weak. The listing skips clone size in some rows; elsewhere it reads once, few, many or a size class.

many . 13 TRBJ1-1 TRBV7-9 CASKTGPYTEAFF TGTGCCAGCAAAACAGGGCCCTACACTGAAGCTTTCTTT
. TRBD2 17 TRBJ2-7 TRBV27 CASSFLTRTSGVYEQYF TGTGCCAGCAGTTTCCTCACTCGGACTAGCGGGGTCTACGAGCAGTACTTC
. TRBD2 15 TRBJ2-7 TRBV27 CASSSTSGSLDEQYF TGTGCCAGCAGTTCTACTAGCGGGAGTTTAGACGAGCAGTACTTC
. . 15 TRBJ2-1 TRBV7-2 CASKQDGGNYNEQFF TGTGCCAGCAAACAGGACGGGGGCAACTACAATGAGCAGTTCTTC
. TRBD2 14 TRBJ2-7 TRBV20-1 CSATLAGRAYEQYF TGCAGTGCTACTCTAGCGGGGAGGGCCTACGAGCAGTACTTC
. TRBD1 14 TRBJ1-2 TRBV6-2/TRBV6-3 CASSGDSPFYGYTF TGTGCCAGCAGTGGGGACAGCCCTTTCTATGGCTACACCTTC
many TRBD2 15 TRBJ2-3 TRBV7-9 CASSLIAGGTDTQYF TGTGCCAGCAGCTTGATAGCGGGGGGCACAGATACGCAGTATTTT
many . 14 TRBJ1-1 TRBV6-5 CASSVGDMNTEAFF TGTGCCAGCAGTGTCGGGGACATGAACACTGAAGCTTTCTTT
many TRBD2 14 TRBJ2-3 TRBV2 CAPGGGPSTDTQYF TGTGCCCCGGGGGGGGGCCCTAGCACAGATACGCAGTATTTT
. . 14 TRBJ1-4 TRBV7-9 CASSSSGVGEKLFF TGTGCCAGCAGCTCTTCAGGGGTTGGGGAAAAACTGTTTTTT
few . 17 TRBJ1-6 TRBV12-3/TRBV12-4 CASSPRGQRGPNSPLHF TGTGCCAGCAGTCCGAGAGGACAGCGAGGCCCTAATTCACCCCTCCACTTT
. . 12 TRBJ1-1 TRBV30 CAWNTVNTEAFF TGTGCCTGGAATACAGTGAACACTGAAGCTTTCTTT
. . 19 TRBJ2-7 TRBV27 CASSPLRVFGVSFSYEQYF TGTGCCAGCAGTCCCCTCCGGGTTTTTGGTGTAAGTTTCTCCTACGAGCAGTACTTC
many TRBD1 16 TRBJ1-1 TRBV27 CASSLSTGYQSTEAFF TGTGCCAGCAGTTTATCGACAGGGTATCAGAGCACTGAAGCTTTCTTT
. . 13 TRBJ2-7 TRBV27 CASGQSGFSEQYF TGTGCCAGCGGACAAAGTGGGTTTAGCGAGCAGTACTTC
. . 15 TRBJ2-7 TRBV30 CAWSALGADYTEQYF TGTGCCTGGAGTGCACTCGGGGCGGATTATACAGAGCAGTACTTC
few . 14 TRBJ1-5 TRBV16 CASSHADPNQPQHF TGTGCCAGCAGTCATGCGGACCCCAATCAGCCCCAGCATTTT
. . 14 TRBJ2-7 TRBV6-2/TRBV6-3 CASRPGPRSYEQYF TGTGCCAGCAGACCGGGACCCCGCTCCTACGAGCAGTACTTC
many . 15 TRBJ2-7 TRBV10-1 CASSESTGPSYEQYF TGCGCCAGCAGTGAGTCGACTGGACCGTCCTACGAGCAGTACTTC
few TRBD1 17 TRBJ1-1 TRBV20-1 CSARDHLGTGGDTEAFF TGCAGTGCTAGAGATCACTTAGGGACAGGAGGCGACACTGAAGCTTTCTTT
many . 9 TRBJ1-5 TRBV6-5 CASGLPQHF TGTGCCAGCGGCCTGCCCCAGCATTTT
few . 16 TRBJ2-3 TRBV27 CASSLSGVVSTDTQYF TGTGCCAGCAGTTTATCGGGGGTTGTGAGCACAGATACGCAGTATTTT